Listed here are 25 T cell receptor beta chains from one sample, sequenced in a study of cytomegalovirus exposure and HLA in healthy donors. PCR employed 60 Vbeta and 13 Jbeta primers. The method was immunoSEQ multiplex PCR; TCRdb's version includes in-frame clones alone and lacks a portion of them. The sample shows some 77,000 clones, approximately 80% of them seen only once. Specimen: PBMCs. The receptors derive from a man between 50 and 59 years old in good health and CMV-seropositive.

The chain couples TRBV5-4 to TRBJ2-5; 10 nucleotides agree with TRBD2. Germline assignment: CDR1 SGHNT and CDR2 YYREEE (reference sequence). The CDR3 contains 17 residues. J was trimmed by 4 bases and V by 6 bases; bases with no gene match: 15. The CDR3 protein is CASTGGREASGRETQYF. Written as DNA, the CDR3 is TGTGCCAGCACCGGGGGGAGGGAGGCTAGCGGGAGAGAGACCCAGTACTTC.

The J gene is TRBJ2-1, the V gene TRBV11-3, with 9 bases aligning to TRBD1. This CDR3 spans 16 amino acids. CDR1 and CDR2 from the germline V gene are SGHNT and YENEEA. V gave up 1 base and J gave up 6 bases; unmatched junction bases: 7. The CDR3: CASSLGDRGYPNEQFF. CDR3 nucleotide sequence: TGTGCCAGCAGCTTAGGTGACAGGGGGTACCCCAATGAGCAGTTCTTC.

The CDR3 DNA reads as TGTGCCAGTTTACAGGCCTCGAACACTGAAGCTTTCTTT. It is translated as CASLQASNTEAFF. The chain recombines TRBV6-1 with TRBJ1-1; perhaps TRBD1 as D (5 bases). The CDR3 spans 13 residues. The germline gives CDR1 MNHNS, CDR2 SASEGT. Trimming cost V 9 bases and J 1 base, with 12 bases left between them.

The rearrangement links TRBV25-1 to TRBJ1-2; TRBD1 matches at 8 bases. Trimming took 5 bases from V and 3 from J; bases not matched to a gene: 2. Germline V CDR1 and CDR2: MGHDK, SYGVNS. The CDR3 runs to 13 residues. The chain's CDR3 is CASSKQGDYGYTF. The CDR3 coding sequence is TGTGCCAGCAGTAAACAGGGGGACTATGGCTACACCTTC.

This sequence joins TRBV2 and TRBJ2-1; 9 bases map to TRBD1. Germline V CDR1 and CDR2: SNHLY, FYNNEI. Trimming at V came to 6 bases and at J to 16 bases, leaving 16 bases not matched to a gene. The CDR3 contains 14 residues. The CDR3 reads CASRIQGTRDRAFF. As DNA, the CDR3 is TGTGCCAGCAGGATCCAGGGAACACGGGACAGGGCTTTCTTC.

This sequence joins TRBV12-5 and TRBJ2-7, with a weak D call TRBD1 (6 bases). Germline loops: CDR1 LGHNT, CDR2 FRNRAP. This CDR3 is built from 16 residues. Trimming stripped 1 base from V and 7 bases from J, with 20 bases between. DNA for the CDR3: TGTGCTAGTGGTTTGGACCAAGGAACAGGGAGAAGGGAGCAGTACTTC. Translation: CASGLDQGTGRREQYF.

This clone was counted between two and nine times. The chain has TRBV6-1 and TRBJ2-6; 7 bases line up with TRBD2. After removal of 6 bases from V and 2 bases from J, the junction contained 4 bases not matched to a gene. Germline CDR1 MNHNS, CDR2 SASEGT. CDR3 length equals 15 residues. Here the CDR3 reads CASSHRGAGANVLTF. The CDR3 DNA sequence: TGTGCCAGCAGCCATCGGGGGGCTGGGGCCAACGTCCTGACTTTC.

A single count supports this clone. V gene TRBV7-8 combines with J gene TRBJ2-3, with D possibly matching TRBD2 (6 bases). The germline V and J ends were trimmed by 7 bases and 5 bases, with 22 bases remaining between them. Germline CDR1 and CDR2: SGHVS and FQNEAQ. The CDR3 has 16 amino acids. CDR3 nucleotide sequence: TGTGCCAGCAAATCTACGAAGACTAGTTCGAGAGATACGCAGTATTTT. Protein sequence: CASKSTKTSSRDTQYF.

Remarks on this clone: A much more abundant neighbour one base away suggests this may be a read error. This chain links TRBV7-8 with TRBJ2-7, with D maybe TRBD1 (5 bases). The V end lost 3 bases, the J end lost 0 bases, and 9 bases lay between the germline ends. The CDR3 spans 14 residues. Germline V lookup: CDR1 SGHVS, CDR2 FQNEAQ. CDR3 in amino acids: CASSFDRYSYEQYF. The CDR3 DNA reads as TGTGCCAGCAGCTTCGACAGATACTCCTACGAGCAGTACTTC.

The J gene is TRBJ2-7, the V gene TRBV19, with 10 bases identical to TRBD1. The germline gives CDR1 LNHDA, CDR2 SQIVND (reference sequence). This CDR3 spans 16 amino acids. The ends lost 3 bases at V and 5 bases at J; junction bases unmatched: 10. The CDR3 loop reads CASSMTFGDRGHEQYF. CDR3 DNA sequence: TGTGCCAGTAGTATGACCTTCGGCGACAGGGGGCACGAGCAGTACTTC.

As DNA, the CDR3 is TGTGCCAGCACAGGGGGGCACAGAAGCACTGAAGCTTTCTTT. This translates into CASTGGHRSTEAFF. V usage is TRBV25-1 and J usage is TRBJ1-1; TRBD1 matches 7 bases. The V segment lost 7 bases and the J segment 4 bases; nucleotides outside the gene matches: 9. Germline V gene lookup returns CDR1 MGHDK and CDR2 SYGVNS. The CDR3 runs 14 residues. The whole variable domain, remainder taken from reference TRBV25-1 and TRBJ1-1, is EADIYQTPRYLVIGTGKKITLECSQTMGHDKMYWYQQDPGMELHLIHYSYGVNSTEKGDLSSESTVSRIRTEHFPLTLESARPSHTSQYLCASTGGHRSTEAFFGQGTRLTVV.

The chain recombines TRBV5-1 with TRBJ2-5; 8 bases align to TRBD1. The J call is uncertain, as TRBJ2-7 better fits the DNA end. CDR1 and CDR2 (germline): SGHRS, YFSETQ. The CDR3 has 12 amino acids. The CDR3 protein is CASSQGANEQYF. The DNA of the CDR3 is TGCGCCAGCAGTCAGGGGGCCAACGAGCAGTACTTC.

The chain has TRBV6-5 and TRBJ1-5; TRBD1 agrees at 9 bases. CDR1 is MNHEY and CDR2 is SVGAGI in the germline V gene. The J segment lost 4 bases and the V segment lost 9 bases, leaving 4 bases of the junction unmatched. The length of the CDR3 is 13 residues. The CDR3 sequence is CASHRGRNQPQHF. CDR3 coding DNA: TGTGCCAGTCACAGGGGGCGTAATCAGCCCCAGCATTTT.

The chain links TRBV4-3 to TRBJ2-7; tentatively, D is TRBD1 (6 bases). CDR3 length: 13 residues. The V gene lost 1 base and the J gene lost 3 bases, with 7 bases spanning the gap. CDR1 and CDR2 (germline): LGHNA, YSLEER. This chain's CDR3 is CASSQARGYEQYF. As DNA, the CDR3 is TGCGCCAGCAGCCAAGCCAGGGGCTACGAGCAGTACTTC.

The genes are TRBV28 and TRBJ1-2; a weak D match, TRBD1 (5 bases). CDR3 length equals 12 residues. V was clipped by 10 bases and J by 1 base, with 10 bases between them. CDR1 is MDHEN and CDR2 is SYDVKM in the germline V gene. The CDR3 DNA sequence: TGTGCCATCGGAGGGGTTAACTATGGCTACACCTTC. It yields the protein CAIGGVNYGYTF.

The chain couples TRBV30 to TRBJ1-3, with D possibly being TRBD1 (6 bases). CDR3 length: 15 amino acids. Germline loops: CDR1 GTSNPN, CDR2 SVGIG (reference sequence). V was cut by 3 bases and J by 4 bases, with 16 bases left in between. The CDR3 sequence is CAWSRGSQKGNTIYF. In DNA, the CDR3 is TGTGCCTGGAGCAGGGGTTCCCAGAAAGGAAACACCATATATTTT.

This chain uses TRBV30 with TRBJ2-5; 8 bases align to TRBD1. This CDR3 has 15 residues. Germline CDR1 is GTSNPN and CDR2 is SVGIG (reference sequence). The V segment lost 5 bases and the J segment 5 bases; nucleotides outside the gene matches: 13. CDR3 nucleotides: TGTGCCTGGCAAGACAGGGGTTGGGGAGTGGAGACCCAGTACTTC. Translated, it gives CAWQDRGWGVETQYF.

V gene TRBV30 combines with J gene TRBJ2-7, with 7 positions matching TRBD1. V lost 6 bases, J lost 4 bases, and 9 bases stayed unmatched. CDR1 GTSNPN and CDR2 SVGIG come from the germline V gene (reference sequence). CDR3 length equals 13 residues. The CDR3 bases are TGTGCCTGTATCCGGGACAGACCTTACGAGCAGTACTTC. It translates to CACIRDRPYEQYF.

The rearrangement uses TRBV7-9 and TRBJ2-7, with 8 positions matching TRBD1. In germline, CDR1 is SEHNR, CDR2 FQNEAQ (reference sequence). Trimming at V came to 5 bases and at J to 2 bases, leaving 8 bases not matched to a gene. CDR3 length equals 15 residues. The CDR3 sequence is CASSRSGTGAYEQYF. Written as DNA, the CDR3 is TGTGCCAGCAGCCGTTCCGGGACAGGCGCCTACGAGCAGTACTTC.

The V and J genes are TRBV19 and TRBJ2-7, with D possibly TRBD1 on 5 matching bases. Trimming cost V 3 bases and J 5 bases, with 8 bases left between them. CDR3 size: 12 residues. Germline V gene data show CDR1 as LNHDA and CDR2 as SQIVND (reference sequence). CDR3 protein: CASSMAGNEQYF. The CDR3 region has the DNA TGTGCCAGTAGTATGGCAGGGAACGAGCAGTACTTC.

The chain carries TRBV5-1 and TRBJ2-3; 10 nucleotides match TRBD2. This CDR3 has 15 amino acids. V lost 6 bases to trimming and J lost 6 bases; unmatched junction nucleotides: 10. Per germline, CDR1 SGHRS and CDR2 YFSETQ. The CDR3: CASTPPSGSVDTQYF. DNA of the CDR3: TGCGCCAGCACCCCACCTAGCGGGAGTGTGGATACGCAGTATTTT.

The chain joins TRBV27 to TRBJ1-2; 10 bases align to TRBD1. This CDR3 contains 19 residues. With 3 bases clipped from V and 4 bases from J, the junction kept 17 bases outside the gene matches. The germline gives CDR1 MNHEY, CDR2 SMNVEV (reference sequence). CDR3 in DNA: TGTGCCAGCAGTTTCTTGCCCGGGACAGGGGTCGCCGGCGGCTATGGCTACACCTTC. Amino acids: CASSFLPGTGVAGGYGYTF.

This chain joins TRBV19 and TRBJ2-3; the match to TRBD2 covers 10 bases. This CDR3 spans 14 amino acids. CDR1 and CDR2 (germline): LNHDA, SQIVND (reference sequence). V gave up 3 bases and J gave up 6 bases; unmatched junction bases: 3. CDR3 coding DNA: TGTGCCAGTAGTATCTCTAGCGGGAGTGATACGCAGTATTTT. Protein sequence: CASSISSGSDTQYF. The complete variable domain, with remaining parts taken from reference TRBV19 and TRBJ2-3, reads DGGITQSPKYLFRKEGQNVTLSCEQNLNHDAMYWYRQDPGQGLRLIYYSQIVNDFQKGDIAEGYSVSREKKESFPLTVTSAQKNPTAFYLCASSISSGSDTQYFGPGTRLTVL.

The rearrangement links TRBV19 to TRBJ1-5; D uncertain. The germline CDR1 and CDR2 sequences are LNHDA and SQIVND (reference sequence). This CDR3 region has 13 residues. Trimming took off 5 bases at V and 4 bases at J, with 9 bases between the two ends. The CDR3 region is CASSRERNQPQHF. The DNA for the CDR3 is TGTGCCAGTAGTCGAGAACGTAATCAGCCCCAGCATTTT.

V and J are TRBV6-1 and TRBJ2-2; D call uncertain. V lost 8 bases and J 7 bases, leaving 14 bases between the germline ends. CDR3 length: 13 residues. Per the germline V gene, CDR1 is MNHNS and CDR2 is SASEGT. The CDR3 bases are TGTGCCAGCTGTGCCTCTCGCGGCGGGGAGCTGTTTTTT. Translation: CASCASRGGELFF.